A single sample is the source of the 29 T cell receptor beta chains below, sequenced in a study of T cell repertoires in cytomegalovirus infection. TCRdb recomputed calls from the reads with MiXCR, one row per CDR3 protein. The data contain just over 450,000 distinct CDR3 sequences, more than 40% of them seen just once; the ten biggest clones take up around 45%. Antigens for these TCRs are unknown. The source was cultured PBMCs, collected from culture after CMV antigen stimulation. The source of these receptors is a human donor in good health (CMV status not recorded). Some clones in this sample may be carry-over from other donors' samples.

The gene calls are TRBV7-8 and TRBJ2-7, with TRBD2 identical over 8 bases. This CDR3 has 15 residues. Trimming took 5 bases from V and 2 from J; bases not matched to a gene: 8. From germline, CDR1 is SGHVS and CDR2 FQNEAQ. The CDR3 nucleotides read TGTGCCAGCAGCCACGGGGGGGCAGAAACCTACGAGCAGTACTTC. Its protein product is CASSHGGAETYEQYF.

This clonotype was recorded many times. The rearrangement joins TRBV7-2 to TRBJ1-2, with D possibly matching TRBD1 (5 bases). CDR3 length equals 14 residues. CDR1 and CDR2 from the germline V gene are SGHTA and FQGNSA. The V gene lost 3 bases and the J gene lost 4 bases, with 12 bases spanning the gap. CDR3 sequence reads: CASSFGGGPYGYTF. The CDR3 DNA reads TGTGCCAGCAGCTTCGGGGGAGGCCCCTATGGCTACACCTTC.

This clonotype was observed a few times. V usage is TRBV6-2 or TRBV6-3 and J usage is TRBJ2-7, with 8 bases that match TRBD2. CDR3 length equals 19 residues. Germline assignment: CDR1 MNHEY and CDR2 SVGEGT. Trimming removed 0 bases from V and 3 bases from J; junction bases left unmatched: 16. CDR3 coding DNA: TGTGCCAGCAGTTACTCGATTGGTTTCGGTCGGGAGGGACACTACGAGCAGTACTTC. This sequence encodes CASSYSIGFGREGHYEQYF.

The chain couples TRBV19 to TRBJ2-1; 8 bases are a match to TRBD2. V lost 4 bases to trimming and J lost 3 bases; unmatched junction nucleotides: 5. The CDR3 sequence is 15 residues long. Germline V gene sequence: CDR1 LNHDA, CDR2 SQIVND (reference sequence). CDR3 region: CASSSAGGNYNEQFF. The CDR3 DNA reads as TGTGCCAGTAGTAGTGCGGGAGGTAACTACAATGAGCAGTTCTTC. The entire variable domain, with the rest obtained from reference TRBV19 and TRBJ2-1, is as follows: DGGITQSPKYLFRKEGQNVTLSCEQNLNHDAMYWYRQDPGQGLRLIYYSQIVNDFQKGDIAEGYSVSREKKESFPLTVTSAQKNPTAFYLCASSSAGGNYNEQFFGPGTRLTVL.

The CDR3 DNA reads as TGTGCCAGCAGTTTAATTCAAAGGACAGGTGGCACAGATACGCAGTATTTT. Translated, it gives CASSLIQRTGGTDTQYF. V is TRBV12-3 or TRBV12-4 and J is TRBJ2-3; 7 bases are shared with TRBD1. V was pared by 2 bases and J by 1 base, with 9 bases of the junction left unmatched. The CDR3 is 17 residues long.

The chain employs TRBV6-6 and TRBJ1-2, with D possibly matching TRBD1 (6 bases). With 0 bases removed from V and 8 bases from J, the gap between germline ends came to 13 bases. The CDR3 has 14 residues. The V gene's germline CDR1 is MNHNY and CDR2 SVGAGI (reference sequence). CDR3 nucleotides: TGTGCCAGCAGTTACTCGAGGGGGGGGTTCGGCTACACCTTC. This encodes CASSYSRGGFGYTF.

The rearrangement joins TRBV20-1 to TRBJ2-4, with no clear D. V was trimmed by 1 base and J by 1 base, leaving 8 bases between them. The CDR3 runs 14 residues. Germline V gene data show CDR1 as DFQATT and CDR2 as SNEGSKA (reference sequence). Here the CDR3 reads CSARGALAKNIQYF. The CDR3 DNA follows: TGCAGTGCTAGAGGGGCGCTGGCCAAAAACATTCAGTACTTC.

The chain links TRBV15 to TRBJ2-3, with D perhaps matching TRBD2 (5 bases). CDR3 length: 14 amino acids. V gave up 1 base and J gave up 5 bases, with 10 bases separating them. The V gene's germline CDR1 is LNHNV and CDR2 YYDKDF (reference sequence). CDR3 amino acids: CATSRALGLDTQYF. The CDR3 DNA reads TGTGCCACCAGCAGAGCACTAGGTTTAGATACGCAGTATTTT.

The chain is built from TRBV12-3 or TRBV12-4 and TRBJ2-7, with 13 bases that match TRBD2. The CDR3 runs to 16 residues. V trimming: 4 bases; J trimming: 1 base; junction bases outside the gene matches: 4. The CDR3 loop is CASSSRTSGSSYEQYF. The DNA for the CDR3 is TGTGCCAGCAGTTCCCGGACTAGCGGGAGTTCCTACGAGCAGTACTTC.

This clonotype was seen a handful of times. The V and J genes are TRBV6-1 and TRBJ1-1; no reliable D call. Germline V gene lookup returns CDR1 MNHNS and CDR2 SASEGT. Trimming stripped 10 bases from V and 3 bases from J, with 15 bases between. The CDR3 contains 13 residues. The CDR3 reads CATVWRLDTEAFF. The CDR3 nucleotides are TGTGCCACCGTATGGAGACTGGACACTGAAGCTTTCTTT.

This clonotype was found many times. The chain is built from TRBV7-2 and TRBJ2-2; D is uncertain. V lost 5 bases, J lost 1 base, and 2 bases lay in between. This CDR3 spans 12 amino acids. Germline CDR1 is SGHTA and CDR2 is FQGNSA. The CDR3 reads CASSLNTGELFF. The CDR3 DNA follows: TGTGCCAGCAGCCTGAACACCGGGGAGCTGTTTTTT.

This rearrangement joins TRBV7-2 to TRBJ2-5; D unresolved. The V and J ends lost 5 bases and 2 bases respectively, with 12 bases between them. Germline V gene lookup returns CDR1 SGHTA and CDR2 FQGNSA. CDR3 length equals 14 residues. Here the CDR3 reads CASSPTWVQETQYF. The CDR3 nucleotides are TGTGCCAGCAGCCCAACATGGGTACAAGAGACCCAGTACTTC.

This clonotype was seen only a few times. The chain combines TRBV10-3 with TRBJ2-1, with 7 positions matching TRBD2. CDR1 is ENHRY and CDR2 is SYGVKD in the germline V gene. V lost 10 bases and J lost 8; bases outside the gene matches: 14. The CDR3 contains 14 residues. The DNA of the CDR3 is TGTGCCACCACTCTAGCGGAGGGCGGGGATGAGCAGTTCTTC. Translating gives CATTLAEGGDEQFF.

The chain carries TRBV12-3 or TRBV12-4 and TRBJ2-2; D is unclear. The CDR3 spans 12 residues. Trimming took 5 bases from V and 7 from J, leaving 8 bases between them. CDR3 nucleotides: TGTGCCAGCAGTCTCACCGTCGGGGAGCTGTTTTTT. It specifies CASSLTVGELFF.

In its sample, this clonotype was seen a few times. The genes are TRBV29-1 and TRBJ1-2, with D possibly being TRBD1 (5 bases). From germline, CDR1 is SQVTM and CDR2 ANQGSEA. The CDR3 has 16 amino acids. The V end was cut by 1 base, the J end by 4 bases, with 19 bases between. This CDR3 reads CSVEGDSYPDIYGYTF. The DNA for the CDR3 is TGCAGCGTTGAAGGGGACTCATACCCTGATATCTATGGCTACACCTTC.

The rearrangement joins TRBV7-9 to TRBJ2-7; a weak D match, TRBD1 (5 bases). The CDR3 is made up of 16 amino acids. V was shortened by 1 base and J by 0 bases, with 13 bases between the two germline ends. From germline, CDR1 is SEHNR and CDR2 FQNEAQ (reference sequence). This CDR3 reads CASSLVDIPSSYEQYF. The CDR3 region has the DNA TGTGCCAGCAGCTTAGTGGACATCCCTAGCTCCTACGAGCAGTACTTC.

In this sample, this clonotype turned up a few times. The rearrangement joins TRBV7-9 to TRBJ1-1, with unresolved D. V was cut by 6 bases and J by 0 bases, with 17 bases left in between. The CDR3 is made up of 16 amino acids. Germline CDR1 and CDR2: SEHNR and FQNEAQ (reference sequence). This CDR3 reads CASRSQNSPVNTEAFF. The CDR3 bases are TGTGCCAGCAGGTCCCAAAATTCCCCGGTGAACACTGAAGCTTTCTTT.

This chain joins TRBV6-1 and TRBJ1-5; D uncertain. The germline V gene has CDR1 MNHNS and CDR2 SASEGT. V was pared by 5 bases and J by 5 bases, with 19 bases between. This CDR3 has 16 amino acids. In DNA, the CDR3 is TGTGCCAGCAGTACCCGCGTGGCTATTGGCTATCAGCCCCAGCATTTT. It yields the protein CASSTRVAIGYQPQHF.

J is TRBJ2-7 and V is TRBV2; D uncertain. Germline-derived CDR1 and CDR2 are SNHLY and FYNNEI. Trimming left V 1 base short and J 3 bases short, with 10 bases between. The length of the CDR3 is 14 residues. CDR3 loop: CASSEDHGNYEQYF. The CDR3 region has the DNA TGTGCCAGCAGTGAAGACCATGGGAACTACGAGCAGTACTTC.

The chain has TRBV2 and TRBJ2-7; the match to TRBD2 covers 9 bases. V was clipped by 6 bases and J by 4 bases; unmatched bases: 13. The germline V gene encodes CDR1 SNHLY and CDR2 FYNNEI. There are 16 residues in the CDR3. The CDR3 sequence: CASSPMGVTSGYEQYF. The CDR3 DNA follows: TGTGCCAGCAGCCCGATGGGGGTGACTAGCGGTTACGAGCAGTACTTC.

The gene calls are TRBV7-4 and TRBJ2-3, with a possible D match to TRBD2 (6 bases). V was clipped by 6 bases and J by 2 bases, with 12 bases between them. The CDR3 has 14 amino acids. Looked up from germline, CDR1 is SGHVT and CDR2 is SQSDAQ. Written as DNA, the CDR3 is TGTGCCAGCAGGACCCGGGACTCCACAGATACGCAGTATTTT. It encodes CASRTRDSTDTQYF.

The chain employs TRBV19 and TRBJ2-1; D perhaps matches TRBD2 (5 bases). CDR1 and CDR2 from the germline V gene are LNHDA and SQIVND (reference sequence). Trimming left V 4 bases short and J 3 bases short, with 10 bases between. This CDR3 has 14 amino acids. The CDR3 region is CASSTFRDYNEQFF. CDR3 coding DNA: TGTGCCAGTAGTACGTTTCGGGACTACAATGAGCAGTTCTTC.

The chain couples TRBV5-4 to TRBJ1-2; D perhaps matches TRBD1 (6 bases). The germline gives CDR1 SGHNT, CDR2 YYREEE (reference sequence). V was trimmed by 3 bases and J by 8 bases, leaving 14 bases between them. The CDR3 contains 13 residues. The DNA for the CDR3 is TGTGCCAGCAGCTACCCGAGACAGGACGGCTACACCTTC. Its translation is CASSYPRQDGYTF.

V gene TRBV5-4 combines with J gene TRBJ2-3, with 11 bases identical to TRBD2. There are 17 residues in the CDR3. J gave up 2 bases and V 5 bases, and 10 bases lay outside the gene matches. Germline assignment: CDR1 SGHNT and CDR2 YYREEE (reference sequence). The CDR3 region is CASSQEPGLAATDTQYF. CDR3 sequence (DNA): TGTGCCAGCAGTCAGGAGCCGGGACTAGCGGCCACAGATACGCAGTATTTT.

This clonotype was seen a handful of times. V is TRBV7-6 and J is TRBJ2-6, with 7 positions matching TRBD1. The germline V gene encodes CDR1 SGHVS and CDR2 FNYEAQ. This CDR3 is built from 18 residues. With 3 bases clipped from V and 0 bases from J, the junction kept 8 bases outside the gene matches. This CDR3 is CASSFRTGEYSGANVLTF. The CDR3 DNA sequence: TGTGCCAGCAGCTTTCGGACAGGAGAGTACTCTGGGGCCAACGTCCTGACTTTC.

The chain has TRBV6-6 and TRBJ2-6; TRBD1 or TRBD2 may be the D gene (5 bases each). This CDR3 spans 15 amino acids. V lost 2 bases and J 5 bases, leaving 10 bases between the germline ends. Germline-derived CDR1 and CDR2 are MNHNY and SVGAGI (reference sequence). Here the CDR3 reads CASSYGTPRANVLTF. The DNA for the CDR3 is TGTGCCAGCAGTTACGGGACCCCTCGGGCCAACGTCCTGACTTTC.

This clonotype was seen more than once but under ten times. The CDR3 DNA sequence: TGTGCCAGCCGAACGGGGCACAATGAGCAGTTCTTC. Protein: CASRTGHNEQFF. J is TRBJ2-1 and V is TRBV6-5, with D perhaps TRBD1 or TRBD2 (5 bases each). Looked up from germline, CDR1 is MNHEY and CDR2 is SVGAGI. CDR3 length: 12 residues. V was shortened by 8 bases and J by 5 bases, with 10 bases between the two germline ends.

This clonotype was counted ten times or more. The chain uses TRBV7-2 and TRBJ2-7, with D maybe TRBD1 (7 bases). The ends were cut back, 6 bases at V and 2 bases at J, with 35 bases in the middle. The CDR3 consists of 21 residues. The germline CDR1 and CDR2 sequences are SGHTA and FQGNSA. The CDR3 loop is CASSQQGTFKQSFNPTYEQYF. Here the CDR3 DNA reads TGTGCCAGCAGTCAACAGGGGACTTTCAAACAAAGTTTCAACCCGACCTACGAGCAGTACTTC.

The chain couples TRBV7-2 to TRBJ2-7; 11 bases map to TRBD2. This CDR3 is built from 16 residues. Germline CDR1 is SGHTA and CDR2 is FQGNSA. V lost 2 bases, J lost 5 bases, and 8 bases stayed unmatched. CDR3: CASSLRGTSGGHEQYF. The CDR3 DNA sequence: TGTGCCAGCAGCTTAAGGGGAACTAGCGGGGGTCACGAGCAGTACTTC. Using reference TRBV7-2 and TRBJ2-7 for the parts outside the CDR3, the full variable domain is GAGVSQSPSNKVTEKGKDVELRCDPISGHTALYWYRQSLGQGLEFLIYFQGNSAPDKSGLPSDRFSAERTGGSVSTLTIQRTQQEDSAVYLCASSLRGTSGGHEQYFGPGTRLTVT.